The 11 T cell receptor beta chains reported below all come from one sample, sequenced in a study of cytomegalovirus exposure and HLA in healthy donors. Primers: 60 Vbeta forward and 13 Jbeta reverse. Repertoires were generated with immunoSEQ multiplex PCR, while TCRdb's copy carries only in-frame clones and drops some. Of under 200,000 clones listed, around 83% are singletons. The sequencing sample was made of PBMCs. The receptors derive from a male donor in good health and CMV-seropositive.

This chain uses TRBV15 with TRBJ2-3, with 9 bases aligning to TRBD1. The CDR3 totals 16 residues. Germline values: CDR1 LNHNV, CDR2 YYDKDF (reference sequence). The V and J ends lost 3 bases and 2 bases, in that order; junction bases with no gene match: 6. The CDR3 is CATSRLDRGYTDTQYF. CDR3 DNA sequence: TGTGCCACCAGCAGGCTGGACAGGGGATACACAGATACGCAGTATTTT.

V usage is TRBV28 and J usage is TRBJ2-7; possible D gene TRBD2, 5 bases. V lost 6 bases and J lost 2, with 8 bases in between. CDR1 MDHEN and CDR2 SYDVKM come from the germline V gene. The CDR3 is made up of 12 amino acids. CDR3 coding DNA: TGTGCCAGCAGGTTGAGGGCCTACGAGCAGTACTTC. Its translation is CASRLRAYEQYF.

The V and J genes are TRBV30 and TRBJ2-7, with 9 bases aligning to TRBD2. V trimming: 2 bases; J trimming: 4 bases; junction bases outside the gene matches: 3. The V gene's germline CDR1 is GTSNPN and CDR2 SVGIG (reference sequence). CDR3 length: 13 residues. The CDR3 is CAWSLAGGYEQYF. The CDR3 DNA reads TGTGCCTGGAGTTTGGCGGGGGGGTACGAGCAGTACTTC.

The chain uses TRBV29-1 and TRBJ1-1; 7 bases fit TRBD1. Germline V gene sequence: CDR1 SQVTM, CDR2 ANQGSEA. The V segment lost 4 bases and the J segment 4 bases; nucleotides outside the gene matches: 9. CDR3 length: 14 amino acids. CDR3 sequence (DNA): TGCAGCGTTGGCTACAGGGGTTTGGGCACTGAAGCTTTCTTT. This sequence encodes CSVGYRGLGTEAFF.

As for this clone: Mismatch with germline at one junction end may stem from a read error. This chain links TRBV27 with TRBJ2-6; TRBD1 is a possible D gene (5 bases). Germline V lookup: CDR1 MNHEY, CDR2 SMNVEV (reference sequence). The CDR3 consists of 15 residues. The CDR3 nucleotides read TGTGCCAGCAGTTTCCGGACAACTGGGGCCAACGGCCTGACTTTC. Translation: CASSFRTTGANGLTF.

The genes are TRBV28 and TRBJ1-2, with 9 bases lining up with TRBD1. Trimming removed 6 bases from V and 2 bases from J; junction bases left unmatched: 4. This CDR3 spans 14 amino acids. CDR1 is MDHEN and CDR2 is SYDVKM in the germline V gene. The CDR3 loop is CASSETGGNYGYTF. CDR3 coding DNA: TGTGCCAGCAGCGAGACAGGGGGGAACTATGGCTACACCTTC.

The J gene is TRBJ2-1, the V gene TRBV15; D perhaps matches TRBD2 (6 bases). The CDR3 is 16 amino acids. With 5 bases removed from V and 2 bases from J, the gap between germline ends came to 16 bases. Looked up from germline, CDR1 is LNHNV and CDR2 is YYDKDF (reference sequence). The CDR3, as DNA: TGTGCCACCAGCGCCGGCTCCGGGAGAGCCTACAATGAGCAGTTCTTC. Translated: CATSAGSGRAYNEQFF.

Only one count was recorded for this clone. The rearrangement uses TRBV6-1 and TRBJ2-7; D is perhaps TRBD1 (5 bases). V dropped 3 bases and J dropped 4 bases, with 7 bases sitting between them. The CDR3 totals 12 residues. From germline, CDR1 is MNHNS and CDR2 SASEGT. This chain's CDR3 is CASSDRGYEQYF. For the CDR3, the DNA is TGTGCCAGCAGTGATAGGGGTTACGAGCAGTACTTC.

This rearrangement joins TRBV27 to TRBJ2-5; a weak D match, TRBD1 (5 bases). This CDR3 has 15 amino acids. Trimming cost V 5 bases and J 5 bases, with 18 bases left between them. Germline assignment: CDR1 MNHEY and CDR2 SMNVEV (reference sequence). CDR3 in amino acids: CASSPMGLFRETQYF. In DNA form, the CDR3 reads TGTGCCAGCAGTCCCATGGGGCTTTTTAGGGAGACCCAGTACTTC.

This clone was detected ten times or more. J is TRBJ1-1 and V is TRBV19; TRBD1 matches at 9 bases. Germline V gene data show CDR1 as LNHDA and CDR2 as SQIVND (reference sequence). This CDR3 region has 15 residues. Trimming cost V 5 bases and J 4 bases; bases outside gene matches: 8. The CDR3 sequence is CASSGSRQGGTEAFF. The CDR3, as DNA: TGTGCCAGTAGTGGTTCGAGACAGGGGGGCACTGAAGCTTTCTTT.

Worth noting for this clone: One junction end disagrees with the germline gene, perhaps due to a read error. The V gene is TRBV5-4, the J gene TRBJ2-6, with D tentatively TRBD1 (6 bases). The CDR3 runs 15 residues. Germline V gene data show CDR1 as SGHNT and CDR2 as YYREEE (reference sequence). The CDR3 DNA follows: TGTGCCAGCAGCACCCGTCAGTCAGGGGCCAACGGCCTGACTTTC. This translates into CASSTRQSGANGLTF.